The T cell receptor (beta chain) under discussion was sequenced for a study of Tregs in tolerant kidney transplant recipients. Looking at the study overall: Recipients received nonmyeloablative bone marrow transplants from related graft donors, with transient mixed chimerism.

Only in-frame clones appear in the TCRdb table, and some are missing; sequencing was by immunoSEQ multiplex PCR. This table lists fewer than 35,000 clones. The J segment lost 0 bases and the V segment lost 3 bases, leaving 3 bases of the junction unmatched. The CDR3 contains 15 residues. The germline V gene encodes CDR1 SGHRS and CDR2 YFSETQ. Comment on this clone: The read comes to an end 3 residues before the CDR3 does, leaving the germline J gene to fill in the end.

Sequences were derived from CD8+ T cells from blood, sampled before the transplant. This TCR was recovered from a human donor who received a combined kidney and bone marrow transplant. The V call is TRBV5-1, the J call TRBJ2-7, with 10 bases lining up with TRBD2. Partial CDR3 DNA: TGCGCCAGCAGCTCCGGACTAGCGGCCTCCTACGAG. Translation: CASSSGLAASYE. The complete CDR3 sequence is CASSSGLAASYEQYF.